The clone carrying this T cell receptor beta chain occurred many times. Its specificity is not known. This CDR3 has 11 amino acids. V lost 6 bases, J lost 5 bases, and 7 bases lay in between. This specimen comes from a study of T cell repertoires in cytomegalovirus infection. Study background: Both CMV infection and a matching HLA type were indicated by public TCR beta signatures. Study-wide points: The cumulative frequency of public TCR beta families distinguished individuals who carried CMV together with the relevant HLA. Clonotype analysis showed dominance of the ex vivo response by HLA-C-restricted CMV-specific TCR beta clonotypes.

TCRdb called the reads again in MiXCR, with one record for every CDR3 protein. Of 570,000 or so distinct CDR3 sequences in the sample, approximately 40% were seen once. The rearrangement joins TRBV12-3 or TRBV12-4 to TRBJ2-5; no definite D call. The TCR was taken from a human donor in good health (CMV status not recorded). Some clones in this sample may be carry-over from other donors' samples. Here the sequenced sample was cultured PBMCs, taken from culture after CMV antigen stimulation. Here the CDR3 DNA reads TGTGCCAGCAGCTCTTCCGAGACCCAGTACTTC. This sequence encodes CASSSSETQYF.